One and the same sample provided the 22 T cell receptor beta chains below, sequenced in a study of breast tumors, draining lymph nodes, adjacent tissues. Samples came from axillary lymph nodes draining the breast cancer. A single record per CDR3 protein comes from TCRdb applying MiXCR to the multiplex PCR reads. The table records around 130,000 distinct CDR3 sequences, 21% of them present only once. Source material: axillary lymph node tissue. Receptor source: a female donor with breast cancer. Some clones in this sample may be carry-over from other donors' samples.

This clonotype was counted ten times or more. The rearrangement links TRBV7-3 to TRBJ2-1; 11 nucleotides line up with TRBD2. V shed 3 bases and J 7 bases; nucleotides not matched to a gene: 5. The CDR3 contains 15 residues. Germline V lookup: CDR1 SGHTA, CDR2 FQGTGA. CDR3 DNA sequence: TGTGCCAGCAGCTTGTCTAGCGGGAGGTCGAATGAGCAGTTCTTC. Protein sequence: CASSLSSGRSNEQFF.

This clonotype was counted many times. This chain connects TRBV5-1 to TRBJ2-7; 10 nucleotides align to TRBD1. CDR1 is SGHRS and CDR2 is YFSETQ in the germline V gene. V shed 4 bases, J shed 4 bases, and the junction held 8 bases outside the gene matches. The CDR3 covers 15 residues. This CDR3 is CASSHPGTGVYEQYF. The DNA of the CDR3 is TGCGCCAGCAGCCACCCCGGGACAGGGGTATACGAGCAGTACTTC.

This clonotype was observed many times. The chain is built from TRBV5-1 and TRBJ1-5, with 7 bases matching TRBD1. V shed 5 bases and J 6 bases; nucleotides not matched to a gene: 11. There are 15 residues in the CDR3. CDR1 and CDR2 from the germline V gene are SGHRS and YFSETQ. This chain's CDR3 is CASRSSPGQSQPQHF. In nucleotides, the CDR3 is TGCGCCAGCAGGTCATCCCCGGGACAGTCTCAGCCCCAGCATTTT.

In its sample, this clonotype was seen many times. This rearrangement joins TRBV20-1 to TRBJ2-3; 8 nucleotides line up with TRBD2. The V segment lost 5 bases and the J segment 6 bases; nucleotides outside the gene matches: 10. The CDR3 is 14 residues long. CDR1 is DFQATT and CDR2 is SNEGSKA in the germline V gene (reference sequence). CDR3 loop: CSAYIAGRVDTQYF. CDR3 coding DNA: TGCAGTGCTTACATAGCGGGGAGGGTGGATACGCAGTATTTT.

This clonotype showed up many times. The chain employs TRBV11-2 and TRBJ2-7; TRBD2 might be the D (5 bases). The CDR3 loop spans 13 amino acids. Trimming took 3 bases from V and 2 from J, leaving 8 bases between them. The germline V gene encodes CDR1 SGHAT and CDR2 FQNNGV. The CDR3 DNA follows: TGTGCCAGCAGCTTCAGCGGACCCTACGAGCAGTACTTC. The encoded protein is CASSFSGPYEQYF.

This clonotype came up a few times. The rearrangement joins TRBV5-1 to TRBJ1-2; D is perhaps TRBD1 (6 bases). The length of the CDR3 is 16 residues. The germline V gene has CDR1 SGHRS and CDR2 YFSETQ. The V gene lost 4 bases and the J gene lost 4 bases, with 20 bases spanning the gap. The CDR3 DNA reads TGCGCCAGCAGCCCGGAGGTCGGGGGGGGCGGCTATGGCTACACCTTC. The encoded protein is CASSPEVGGGGYGYTF.

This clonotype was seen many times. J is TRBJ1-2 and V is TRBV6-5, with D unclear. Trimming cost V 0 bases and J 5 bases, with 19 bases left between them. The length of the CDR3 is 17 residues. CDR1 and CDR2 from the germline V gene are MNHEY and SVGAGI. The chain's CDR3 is CASSYSPGQAVGYGYTF. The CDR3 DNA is TGTGCCAGCAGTTACTCACCTGGGCAGGCAGTTGGGTATGGCTACACCTTC.

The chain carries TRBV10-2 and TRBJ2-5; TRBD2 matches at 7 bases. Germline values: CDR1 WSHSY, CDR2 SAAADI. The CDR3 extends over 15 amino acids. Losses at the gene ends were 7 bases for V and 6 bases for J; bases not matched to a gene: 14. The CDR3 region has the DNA TGCGCCAGCACCTCGAGTCGGGAGGATAGTCAGACCCAGTACTTC. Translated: CASTSSREDSQTQYF.

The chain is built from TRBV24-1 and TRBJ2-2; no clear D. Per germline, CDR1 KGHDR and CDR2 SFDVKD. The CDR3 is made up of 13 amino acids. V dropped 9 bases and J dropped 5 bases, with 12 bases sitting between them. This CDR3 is CATRAMDTGELFF. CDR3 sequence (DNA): TGTGCCACCCGGGCGATGGATACCGGGGAGCTGTTTTTT.

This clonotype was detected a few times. CDR3 in amino acids: CASSPSRGRNTGELFF. The CDR3 coding sequence is TGTGCCAGCTCACCATCGCGAGGGAGGAATACCGGGGAGCTGTTTTTT. The rearrangement uses TRBV18 and TRBJ2-2, with a tentative D call TRBD2 (6 bases). This CDR3 is built from 16 residues. The ends were cut back, 2 bases at V and 5 bases at J, with 15 bases in the middle. Germline V gene sequence: CDR1 KGHSH, CDR2 LQKENI.

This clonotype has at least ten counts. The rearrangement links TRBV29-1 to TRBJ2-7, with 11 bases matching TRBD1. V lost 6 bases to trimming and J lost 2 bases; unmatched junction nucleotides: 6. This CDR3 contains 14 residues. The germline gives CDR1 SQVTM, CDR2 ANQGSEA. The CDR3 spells CSVAPGQGAYEQYF. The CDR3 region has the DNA TGCAGCGTCGCCCCGGGACAGGGGGCCTACGAGCAGTACTTC.

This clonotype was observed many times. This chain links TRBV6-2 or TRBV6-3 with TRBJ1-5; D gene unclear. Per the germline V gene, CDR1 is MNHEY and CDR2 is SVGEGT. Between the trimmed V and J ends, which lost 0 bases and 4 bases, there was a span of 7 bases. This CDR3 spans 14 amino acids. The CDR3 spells CASSYSPWNQPQHF. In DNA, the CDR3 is TGTGCCAGCAGTTACTCCCCCTGGAATCAGCCCCAGCATTTT.

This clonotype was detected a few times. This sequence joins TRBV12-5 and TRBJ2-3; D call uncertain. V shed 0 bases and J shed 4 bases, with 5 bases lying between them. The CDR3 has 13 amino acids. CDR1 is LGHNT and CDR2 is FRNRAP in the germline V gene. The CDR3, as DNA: TGTGCTAGTGGTTTGGTATGGTCAGATACGCAGTATTTT. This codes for CASGLVWSDTQYF.

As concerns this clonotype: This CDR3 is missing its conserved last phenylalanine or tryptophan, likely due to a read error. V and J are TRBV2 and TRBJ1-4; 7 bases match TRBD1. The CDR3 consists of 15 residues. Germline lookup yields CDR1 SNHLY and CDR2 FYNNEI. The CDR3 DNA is TGTGCCAGCAGTGATCGGGACAGCGTCGGTGAAAAGCTGTTTTCT. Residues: CASSDRDSVGEKLFS.

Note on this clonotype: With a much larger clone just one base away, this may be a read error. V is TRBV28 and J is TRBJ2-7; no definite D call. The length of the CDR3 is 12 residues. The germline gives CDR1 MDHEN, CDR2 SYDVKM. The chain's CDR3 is CASSLALYGQYF. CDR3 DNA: TGTGCCAGCAGTTTAGCCTTATACGGGCAGTACTTC.

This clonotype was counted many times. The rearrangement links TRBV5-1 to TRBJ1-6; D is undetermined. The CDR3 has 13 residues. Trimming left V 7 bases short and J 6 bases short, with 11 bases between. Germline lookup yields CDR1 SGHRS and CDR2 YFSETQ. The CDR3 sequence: CASGPGGNSPLHF. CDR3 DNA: TGCGCCAGCGGACCGGGAGGTAATTCACCCCTCCACTTT.

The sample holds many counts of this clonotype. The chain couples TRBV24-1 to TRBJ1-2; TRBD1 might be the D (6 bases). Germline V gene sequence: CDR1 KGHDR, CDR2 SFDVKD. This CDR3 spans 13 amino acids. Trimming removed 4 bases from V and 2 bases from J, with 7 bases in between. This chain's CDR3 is CATSEQGNYGYTF. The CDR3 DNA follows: TGTGCCACCAGTGAACAGGGCAACTATGGCTACACCTTC.

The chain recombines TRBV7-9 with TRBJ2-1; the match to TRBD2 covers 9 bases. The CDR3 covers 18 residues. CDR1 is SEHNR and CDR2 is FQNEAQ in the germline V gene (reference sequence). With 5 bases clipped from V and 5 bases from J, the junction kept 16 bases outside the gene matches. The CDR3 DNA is TGTGCCAGCAGCCAGTTACCAATAGCGGGAGCTGGCCACAATGAGCAGTTCTTC. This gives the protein CASSQLPIAGAGHNEQFF.

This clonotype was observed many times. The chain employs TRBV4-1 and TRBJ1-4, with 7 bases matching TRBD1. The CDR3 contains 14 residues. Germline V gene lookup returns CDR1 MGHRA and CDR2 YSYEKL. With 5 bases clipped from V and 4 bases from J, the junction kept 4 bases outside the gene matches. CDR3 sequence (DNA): TGCGCCAGCAGCTTTGCAGGGGGTAATGAAAAACTGTTTTTT. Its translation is CASSFAGGNEKLFF.

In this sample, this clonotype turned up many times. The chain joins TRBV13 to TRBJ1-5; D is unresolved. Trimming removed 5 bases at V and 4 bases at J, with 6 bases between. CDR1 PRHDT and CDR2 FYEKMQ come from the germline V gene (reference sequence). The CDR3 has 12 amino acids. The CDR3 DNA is TGTGCCAGCAGCACCGGAAATCAGCCCCAGCATTTT. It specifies CASSTGNQPQHF. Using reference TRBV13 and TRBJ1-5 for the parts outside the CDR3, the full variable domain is AAGVIQSPRHLIKEKRETATLKCYPIPRHDTVYWYQQGPGQDPQFLISFYEKMQSDKGSIPDRFSAQQFSDYHSELNMSSLELGDSALYFCASSTGNQPQHFGDGTRLSIL.

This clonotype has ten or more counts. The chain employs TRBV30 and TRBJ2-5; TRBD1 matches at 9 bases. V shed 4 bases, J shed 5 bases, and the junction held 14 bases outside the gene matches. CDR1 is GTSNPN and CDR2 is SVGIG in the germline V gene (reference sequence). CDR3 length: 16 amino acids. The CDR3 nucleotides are TGTGCCTGGATACATATCGGGGACAGGGCGAAGGAGACCCAGTACTTC. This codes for CAWIHIGDRAKETQYF. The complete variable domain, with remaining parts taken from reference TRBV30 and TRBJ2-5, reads SQTIHQWPATLVQPVGSPLSLECTVEGTSNPNLYWYRQAAGRGLQLLFYSVGIGQISSEVPQNLSASRPQDRQFILSSKKLLLSDSGFYLCAWIHIGDRAKETQYFGPGTRLLVL.

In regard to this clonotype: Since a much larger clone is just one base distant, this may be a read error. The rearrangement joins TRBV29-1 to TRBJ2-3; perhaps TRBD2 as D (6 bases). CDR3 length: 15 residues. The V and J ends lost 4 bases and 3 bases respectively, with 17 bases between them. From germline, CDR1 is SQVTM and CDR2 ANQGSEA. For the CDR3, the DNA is TGCAGCGTTGCGACCCCGGGAGAGGATACAGATACGCAGTATTTT. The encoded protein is CSVATPGEDTDTQYF.